This entry lists 25 T cell receptor beta chains sequenced from one sample in a study of Graves' ophthalmopathy and Graves' hyperthyroidism. RNA transcripts provided the template for amplifying TCR beta CDR3 regions. After a first-round RT-PCR with HTBI primers, a second-round multiplex PCR was run. From the multiplex PCR reads, TCRdb called clonotypes with MiXCR, one entry per CDR3 protein. The sample lists more than 550,000 distinct CDR3 sequences; 35% to 50% were seen once. The sample was peripheral blood. The receptor source for this set is an adult man with Graves' ophthalmopathy.

This clonotype was seen a single time. The V and J genes are TRBV25-1 and TRBJ2-7; 7 positions agree with TRBD2. This CDR3 contains 12 residues. Looked up from germline, CDR1 is MGHDK and CDR2 is SYGVNS. V lost 7 bases to trimming and J lost 7 bases; unmatched junction nucleotides: 7. CDR3 sequence: CASNRLAWEQYF. The CDR3 DNA follows: TGTGCCAGCAATAGACTAGCATGGGAGCAGTACTTC.

The chain recombines TRBV7-3 with TRBJ2-2, with 9 bases matching TRBD1. This CDR3 region has 17 residues. Losses at the gene ends were 5 bases for V and 4 bases for J; bases not matched to a gene: 11. Germline CDR1 and CDR2: SGHTA and FQGTGA. The CDR3 DNA is TGTGCCAGCAGCCGCAGAACAGGGGGCGTAGGCACCGGGGAGCTGTTTTTT. This gives the protein CASSRRTGGVGTGELFF. The full variable domain, rest sourced from reference TRBV7-3 and TRBJ2-2, is GAGVSQTPSNKVTEKGKYVELRCDPISGHTALYWYRQSLGQGPEFLIYFQGTGAADDSGLPNDRFFAVRPEGSVSTLKIQRTERGDSAVYLCASSRRTGGVGTGELFFGEGSRLTVL.

A note on this clonotype: This may come from a read error, since a much larger clone is one base off. This rearrangement joins TRBV2 to TRBJ1-3, with TRBD1 as a possible D gene (6 bases). Germline V gives CDR1 SNHLY, CDR2 FYNNEI. Trimming cost V 7 bases and J 0 bases, with 13 bases left between them. This CDR3 is 15 amino acids long. CDR3 in DNA: TGTGCCAGCACAGGGGAAACCGGCTCTGGAAACACCATATATTTT. It codes for CASTGETGSGNTIYF.

V and J are TRBV7-9 and TRBJ2-5; unclear D gene. CDR1 and CDR2 (germline): SEHNR, FQNEAQ (reference sequence). CDR3 length: 13 amino acids. Trimming pared 6 bases from V and 4 bases from J, leaving 12 bases between. The CDR3 DNA reads as TGTGCCAGCAGGGCGGATCTAGTAGAGACCCAGTACTTC. Protein product: CASRADLVETQYF.

A word on this clonotype: A read error may explain this, as a much larger clone is one base away. This chain connects TRBV7-2 to TRBJ2-7, with TRBD2 as a possible D gene (5 bases). CDR1 is SGHTA, CDR2 FQGNSA, per germline. The CDR3 runs 15 residues. V lost 5 bases and J lost 3, with 17 bases in between. Here the CDR3 reads CASSLSGGLNYEQYF. The DNA for the CDR3 is TGTGCCAGCAGCCTTTCCGGCGGACTCAACTACGAGCAGTACTTC. Complete variable domain (other parts from reference TRBV7-2 and TRBJ2-7): GAGVSQSPSNKVTEKGKDVELRCDPISGHTALYWYRQSLGQGLEFLIYFQGNSAPDKSGLPSDRFSAERTGGSVSTLTIQRTQQEDSAVYLCASSLSGGLNYEQYFGPGTRLTVT.

The gene calls are TRBV25-1 and TRBJ2-5; possible D gene TRBD1, 5 bases. V dropped 3 bases and J dropped 6 bases, with 14 bases sitting between them. The germline V gene encodes CDR1 MGHDK and CDR2 SYGVNS. This CDR3 has 14 amino acids. CDR3 coding DNA: TGTGCCAGCAGTGATAGGACAAGAAAGCAGACCCAGTACTTC. It codes for CASSDRTRKQTQYF.

This chain joins TRBV29-1 and TRBJ1-5, with no clear D. From germline, CDR1 is SQVTM and CDR2 ANQGSEA. V was cut by 4 bases and J by 4 bases, with 11 bases left in between. The CDR3 length is 13 residues. The CDR3 DNA reads TGCAGCGTTGGCAGCAGAGATAATCAGCCCCAGCATTTT. It encodes CSVGSRDNQPQHF.

The V gene is TRBV7-9, the J gene TRBJ2-1; 8 nucleotides agree with TRBD2. The CDR3 has 15 residues. Per germline, CDR1 SEHNR and CDR2 FQNEAQ (reference sequence). The junction had 11 bases not matched to a gene; V was cut back by 5 bases and J by 8 bases. CDR3 DNA sequence: TGTGCCAGCAGCATTAGCGGGACCCTCAGGGATGAGCAGTTCTTC. It encodes CASSISGTLRDEQFF. Full variable domain (remainder filled in from reference TRBV7-9 and TRBJ2-1): DTGVSQNPRHKITKRGQNVTFRCDPISEHNRLYWYRQTLGQGPEFLTYFQNEAQLEKSRLLSDRFSAERPKGSFSTLEIQRTEQGDSAMYLCASSISGTLRDEQFFGPGTRLTVL.

This clonotype was recorded at least ten times. This rearrangement joins TRBV13 to TRBJ1-6; 8 bases agree with TRBD1. CDR3 size: 17 residues. V dropped 4 bases and J dropped 7; count of bases not matched to a gene: 12. In germline, CDR1 is PRHDT, CDR2 FYEKMQ (reference sequence). CDR3 amino acids: CASSYPNPRGPNSPLHF. The CDR3 bases are TGTGCCAGCAGCTATCCCAACCCCAGGGGGCCCAATTCACCCCTCCACTTT.

The chain uses TRBV2 and TRBJ2-2; 9 nucleotides align to TRBD2. CDR1 and CDR2 (germline): SNHLY, FYNNEI. Losses at the gene ends were 6 bases for V and 6 bases for J; bases not matched to a gene: 23. This CDR3 is 20 amino acids long. CDR3 coding DNA: TGTGCCAGCAGCTTAGGGGTGGCGTTTCTTGCGGGAGGGGGGTCCGGGGAGCTGTTTTTT. Its translation is CASSLGVAFLAGGGSGELFF.

The count of this clonotype is one. The rearrangement joins TRBV20-1 to TRBJ1-1; TRBD1 is a possible D gene (6 bases). With 8 bases removed from V and 3 bases from J, the gap between germline ends came to 10 bases. This CDR3 is built from 11 residues. Germline assignment: CDR1 DFQATT and CDR2 SNEGSKA (reference sequence). CDR3 amino acids: CSYPGDTEAFF. The DNA for the CDR3 is TGCAGTTACCCAGGGGACACTGAAGCTTTCTTT.

Note on this clonotype: One end of the junction does not line up with germline, which may come from a read error. The chain employs TRBV9 and TRBJ2-6, with D tentatively TRBD1 or TRBD2 (5 bases each). CDR1 SGDLS and CDR2 YYNGEE come from the germline V gene. The CDR3 sequence is 14 residues long. CDR3 protein: CASSVGGGANVLTF. The CDR3 bases are TGTGCCAGCAGCGTAGGTGGGGGAGCCAACGTTCTGACTTTC.

The V call is TRBV4-2, the J call TRBJ1-1, with 9 bases fitting TRBD1. V lost 2 bases to trimming and J lost 3 bases; unmatched junction nucleotides: 10. Germline CDR1 and CDR2: LGHNA and YNFKEQ. There are 17 residues in the CDR3. In nucleotides, the CDR3 is TGTGCCAGCAGCCAAAGAGAAATGCGGGACAGGGACACTGAAGCTTTCTTT. This gives the protein CASSQREMRDRDTEAFF.

This clonotype was counted many times. The chain combines TRBV2 with TRBJ2-7, with a tentative D call TRBD1 (6 bases). This CDR3 is 13 amino acids long. Germline lookup yields CDR1 SNHLY and CDR2 FYNNEI. Trimming shortened V by 4 bases and J by 2 bases, and 9 bases separated the two germline ends. CDR3: CASSVGQPYEQYF. CDR3 DNA: TGTGCCAGCAGTGTAGGACAGCCCTACGAGCAGTACTTC.

This clonotype was observed at least ten times. The chain combines TRBV12-3 or TRBV12-4 with TRBJ1-4; no reliable D call. There are 15 residues in the CDR3. Deletions cut 3 bases from V and 7 bases from J, with 15 bases between. CDR3 sequence (DNA): TGTGCCAGCAGTTTTGGTCTGGGGTTGGCTGAAAAACTGTTTTTT. Its protein product is CASSFGLGLAEKLFF.

The J gene is TRBJ1-2, the V gene TRBV12-3 or TRBV12-4, with 8 bases matching TRBD1. The trim removed 5 bases at V and 3 bases at J, leaving 2 bases unmatched. The CDR3 spans 13 residues. The CDR3 sequence: CASSTGGDYGYTF. The CDR3 coding sequence is TGTGCCAGCAGTACAGGGGGGGACTATGGCTACACCTTC.

This chain connects TRBV19 to TRBJ2-6; TRBD1 or TRBD2 may be the D gene (5 bases each). This CDR3 is built from 14 residues. The V end lost 9 bases, the J end lost 2 bases, and 11 bases lay between the germline ends. In germline, CDR1 is LNHDA, CDR2 SQIVND (reference sequence). CDR3 DNA sequence: TGTGCCAGCAGCAGGGACCCTGGGGCCAACGTCCTGACTTTC. It is translated as CASSRDPGANVLTF.

Many counts were recorded for this clonotype. The genes are TRBV7-9 and TRBJ2-7; 9 positions match TRBD2. This CDR3 contains 14 residues. Germline trimming cut 5 bases from V and 5 bases from J; bases unmatched to any gene: 7. Germline V gives CDR1 SEHNR, CDR2 FQNEAQ (reference sequence). CDR3 sequence: CASSAGTSRDEQYF. The CDR3 nucleotides are TGTGCCAGCAGCGCCGGGACTAGCCGCGACGAGCAGTACTTC.

Comments on this clonotype: One base away lies a much larger clone, so this may be a sequencing read error. The rearrangement links TRBV7-8 to TRBJ1-3; 8 nucleotides align to TRBD1. Germline loops: CDR1 SGHVS, CDR2 FQNEAQ. Trimming took 4 bases from V and 8 from J; bases not matched to a gene: 4. The CDR3 extends over 13 amino acids. The CDR3, as DNA: TGTGCCAGCAGCTCGCAGGGGGCAGACACCATATATTTT. Translated, it gives CASSSQGADTIYF.

This clonotype was detected a few times. The CDR3 loop reads CASAAGAGNQPQHF. In DNA form, the CDR3 reads TGTGCCAGCGCTGCGGGGGCGGGCAATCAGCCCCAGCATTTT. The chain joins TRBV9 to TRBJ1-5, with D perhaps matching TRBD1 (6 bases). The CDR3 is made up of 14 amino acids. CDR1 and CDR2 from the germline V gene are SGDLS and YYNGEE. The V gene lost 7 bases and the J gene lost 2 bases, with 13 bases spanning the gap. Variable domain in full (rest from reference TRBV9 and TRBJ1-5): DSGVTQTPKHLITATGQRVTLRCSPRSGDLSVYWYQQSLDQGLQFLIQYYNGEERAKGNILERFSAQQFPDLHSELNLSSLELGDSALYFCASAAGAGNQPQHFGDGTRLSIL.

For this clonotype: A much larger clone lies a single base off, so this may be a read error. V usage is TRBV10-3 and J usage is TRBJ2-2, with D hard to call. CDR3 length equals 17 residues. The V end was cut by 0 bases, the J end by 2 bases, with 13 bases between. Per the germline V gene, CDR1 is ENHRY and CDR2 is SYGVKD. This CDR3 reads CAISESALPANTGELFF. The DNA for the CDR3 is TGTGCCATCAGTGAGTCGGCTCTGCCGGCCAACACCGGGGAGCTGTTTTTT.

This rearrangement joins TRBV29-1 to TRBJ1-2; D might be TRBD1 (5 bases). V lost 8 bases to trimming and J lost 12 bases, with 22 bases between them. Looked up from germline, CDR1 is SQVTM and CDR2 is ANQGSEA. CDR3 length equals 12 residues. CDR3 coding DNA: TGCAGCCACCGGGACTCGGCAGGGAGTAACACCTTC. This gives the protein CSHRDSAGSNTF.

This clonotype was observed at least ten times. V and J are TRBV6-6 and TRBJ2-7, with D perhaps given as TRBD1 or TRBD2 (5 bases each). There are 12 residues in the CDR3. Germline CDR1 is MNHNY and CDR2 is SVGAGI (reference sequence). The V end was cut by 6 bases, the J end by 12 bases, with 18 bases between. This CDR3 reads CASSLPGRPRYF. For the CDR3, the DNA is TGTGCCAGCAGCCTCCCGGGACGGCCAAGGTACTTC.

For the CDR3, the DNA is TGTGCCAGCAGTGACTTGGGGGCAGGGGTCGATGGCTACACCTTC. Its translation: CASSDLGAGVDGYTF. The V gene is TRBV25-1, the J gene TRBJ1-2, with a weak D call TRBD1 (6 bases). Per germline, CDR1 MGHDK and CDR2 SYGVNS. The CDR3 runs to 15 residues. Trimming took 3 bases from V and 6 from J, leaving 17 bases between them.

Only a few counts were recorded for this clonotype. The V call is TRBV12-3 or TRBV12-4, the J call TRBJ1-2, with D unresolved. The CDR3 covers 14 residues. Between the trimmed V and J ends, which lost 5 bases and 7 bases, there was a span of 17 bases. The CDR3 DNA is TGTGCCAGCAGTAGGACCCTCTTTGAGGGTGGCTACACCTTC. Encoded protein: CASSRTLFEGGYTF.